Each of the 27 T cell receptor beta chains below was sequenced from the same sample in a study of blood T cell repertoires in COVID-19. Clones were read by immunoSEQ multiplex PCR, and TCRdb kept only the in-frame ones, dropping some. The repertoire holds hundreds of thousands of clones, with around 90% as singletons. Sequenced input: peripheral blood. The receptor source for this set is a woman in her forties with COVID-19, enrolled during active disease.

The V and J genes are TRBV3-1 (or the pseudogene TRBV3-2) and TRBJ2-7; D might be TRBD2 (5 bases). The CDR3 is 15 amino acids. CDR1 is LGHDT and CDR2 is YNNKEL in the germline V gene (reference sequence). V lost 3 bases and J 0 bases, leaving 12 bases between the germline ends. CDR3 DNA sequence: TGTGCCAGCAGCCATATGTGGAGGAGCTCCTACGAGCAGTACTTC. Its protein product is CASSHMWRSSYEQYF.

J is TRBJ1-5 and V is TRBV5-6; D gene uncertain. The CDR3 is 14 amino acids. Trimming took off 3 bases at V and 8 bases at J, with 15 bases between the two ends. Germline V gene lookup returns CDR1 SGHDT and CDR2 YYEEEE. The CDR3 nucleotides are TGTGCCAGCAGCTCCCGGAGGGCCCGGGAGCCCCAGCATTTT. Translating gives CASSSRRAREPQHF.

The rearrangement joins TRBV5-6 to TRBJ1-4; TRBD1 matches 8 bases. This CDR3 is 16 amino acids long. Germline CDR1 reads SGHDT; CDR2 reads YYEEEE. Trimming at V came to 4 bases and at J to 4 bases, leaving 9 bases not matched to a gene. Here the CDR3 reads CASSPMGDRGNEKLFF. DNA of the CDR3: TGTGCCAGCAGCCCGATGGGAGACAGGGGTAATGAAAAACTGTTTTTT. Variable domain in full (rest from reference TRBV5-6 and TRBJ1-4): DAGVTQSPTHLIKTRGQQVTLRCSPKSGHDTVSWYQQALGQGPQFIFQYYEEEERQRGNFPDRFSGHQFPNYSSELNVNALLLGDSALYLCASSPMGDRGNEKLFFGSGTQLSVL.

This clone occurred a few times. In DNA, the CDR3 is TGTGCCAGCAGCTTCACAGGGCGAAGGAACTATGGCTACACCTTC. Translating gives CASSFTGRRNYGYTF. V usage is TRBV5-6 and J usage is TRBJ1-2; a possible D gene is TRBD1 (6 bases). V was pared by 2 bases and J by 2 bases, with 13 bases between. The CDR3 covers 15 residues. Germline values: CDR1 SGHDT, CDR2 YYEEEE.

The chain has TRBV30 and TRBJ1-4; D may be TRBD1 (6 bases). This CDR3 spans 13 amino acids. V was shortened by 3 bases and J by 4 bases, with 9 bases between the two germline ends. Germline CDR1 is GTSNPN and CDR2 is SVGIG (reference sequence). The CDR3 loop is CAWRGGRNEKLFF. CDR3 nucleotide sequence: TGTGCCTGGAGGGGGGGGCGTAATGAAAAACTGTTTTTT. The variable domain in full, with the rest retrieved from reference TRBV30 and TRBJ1-4, is SQTIHQWPATLVQPVGSPLSLECTVEGTSNPNLYWYRQAAGRGLQLLFYSVGIGQISSEVPQNLSASRPQDRQFILSSKKLLLSDSGFYLCAWRGGRNEKLFFGSGTQLSVL.

The gene calls are TRBV6-2 or TRBV6-3 and TRBJ2-3; a weak D match, TRBD2 (7 bases). This CDR3 contains 19 residues. The germline gives CDR1 MNHEY, CDR2 SVGEGT. Trimming cost V 5 bases and J 2 bases, with 26 bases left between them. CDR3 sequence reads: CASSGGPWSGGHYTDTQYF. In DNA, the CDR3 is TGTGCCAGCAGTGGGGGGCCCTGGTCGGGGGGCCATTACACAGATACGCAGTATTTT.

The J gene is TRBJ2-7, the V gene TRBV3-1 (or the pseudogene TRBV3-2), with D possibly matching TRBD2 (5 bases). Germline lookup yields CDR1 LGHDT and CDR2 YNNKEL (reference sequence). This CDR3 is 14 amino acids long. V was trimmed by 3 bases and J by 3 bases, leaving 12 bases between them. CDR3 sequence: CASSQRVQFYEQYF. The CDR3 nucleotides are TGTGCCAGCAGCCAGAGGGTGCAGTTCTACGAGCAGTACTTC.

The rearrangement joins TRBV29-1 to TRBJ2-1; the match to TRBD2 covers 15 bases. V was clipped by 6 bases and J by 11 bases; unmatched bases: 11. Germline lookup yields CDR1 SQVTM and CDR2 ANQGSEA. This CDR3 has 15 amino acids. Here the CDR3 DNA reads TGCAGCGTCCCGCCCGGAGGACTAGCGGGAGGGAAGCAGTTCTTC. This gives the protein CSVPPGGLAGGKQFF.

The V gene is TRBV5-1, the J gene TRBJ2-7; 9 bases match TRBD1. CDR1 and CDR2 from the germline V gene are SGHRS and YFSETQ. The CDR3 has 16 residues. The J segment lost 3 bases and the V segment lost 0 bases, leaving 7 bases of the junction unmatched. The CDR3 is CASSLGGGGQGYEQYF. CDR3 bases: TGCGCCAGCAGCTTGGGAGGTGGGGGACAGGGCTACGAGCAGTACTTC. The full variable domain, rest sourced from reference TRBV5-1 and TRBJ2-7, is KAGVTQTPRYLIKTRGQQVTLSCSPISGHRSVSWYQQTPGQGLQFLFEYFSETQRNKGNFPGRFSGRQFSNSRSEMNVSTLELGDSALYLCASSLGGGGQGYEQYFGPGTRLTVT.

As regards this clone: Other nucleotide sequences in the sample specify the same CDR3. The chain joins TRBV7-2 to TRBJ1-2; 10 bases fit TRBD1. V was pared by 6 bases and J by 7 bases, with 5 bases of the junction left unmatched. This CDR3 is 13 amino acids long. Germline-derived CDR1 and CDR2 are SGHTA and FQGNSA. The DNA for the CDR3 is TGTGCCAGCAGACAGACAGGGGGCGGTGGCTACACCTTC. It encodes CASRQTGGGGYTF.

The rearrangement joins TRBV29-1 to TRBJ2-5; 7 bases are a match to TRBD1. The germline gives CDR1 SQVTM, CDR2 ANQGSEA. The J segment lost 1 base and the V segment lost 6 bases, leaving 8 bases of the junction unmatched. The CDR3 runs 14 residues. The CDR3 DNA sequence: TGCAGCGTCGCCAAGGGGGCAGCCCAAGAGACCCAGTACTTC. Translated, it gives CSVAKGAAQETQYF.

V is TRBV2 and J is TRBJ1-6; a weak D match, TRBD1 (5 bases). The V end lost 5 bases, the J end lost 4 bases, and 12 bases lay between the germline ends. The CDR3 covers 15 residues. The germline V gene encodes CDR1 SNHLY and CDR2 FYNNEI. Here the CDR3 reads CASSSDRAYNSPLHF. In nucleotides, the CDR3 is TGTGCCAGCAGTTCAGACAGAGCGTATAATTCACCCCTCCACTTT.

This clone has only a few counts. The chain is built from TRBV27 and TRBJ2-5; no reliable D call. The CDR3 has 14 residues. Germline V gives CDR1 MNHEY, CDR2 SMNVEV (reference sequence). V shed 2 bases and J shed 5 bases, with 12 bases lying between them. For the CDR3, the DNA is TGTGCCAGCAGTTTAAGCGAGTCGAGGGAGACCCAGTACTTC. Its translation is CASSLSESRETQYF.

This chain links TRBV4-3 with TRBJ1-2; 10 bases fit TRBD1. With V trimmed by 3 bases and J by 6 bases, 13 bases remained unmatched. Germline V lookup: CDR1 LGHNA, CDR2 YSLEER. The CDR3 consists of 17 residues. The CDR3 region has the DNA TGCGCCAGCAGCCAGCGATCCGGGACAGGGGACAGGAATGGCTACACCTTC. It codes for CASSQRSGTGDRNGYTF.

The chain combines TRBV30 with TRBJ1-3, with D possibly being TRBD1 (5 bases). The CDR3 runs 15 residues. Germline-derived CDR1 and CDR2 are GTSNPN and SVGIG (reference sequence). With 5 bases removed from V and 2 bases from J, the gap between germline ends came to 16 bases. The CDR3 nucleotides are TGTGCCTGGCACGCGGGACTAAAGACTGGAAACACCATATATTTT. Translating gives CAWHAGLKTGNTIYF.

The chain joins TRBV4-3 to TRBJ2-2, with 12 bases aligning to TRBD2. Germline CDR1 reads LGHNA; CDR2 reads YSLEER. This CDR3 comprises 16 residues. V lost 1 base and J lost 6; bases outside the gene matches: 3. DNA of the CDR3: TGCGCCAGCAGCCAAGTTGCTAGCGGGAGGGCCGGGGAGCTGTTTTTT. Protein product: CASSQVASGRAGELFF.

This clone was detected once. Compared with germline, one end of the junction differs, possibly owing to a read error. This chain links TRBV15 with TRBJ2-1, with TRBD1 as a possible D gene (6 bases). There are 12 residues in the CDR3. Germline loops: CDR1 LNHNV, CDR2 YYDKDF (reference sequence). CDR3 in amino acids: CATSRRTASRVF. The CDR3 DNA reads TGTGCCACCAGCAGACGGACAGCGAGCAGGGTCTTC.

The genes are TRBV28 and TRBJ1-4; a possible D gene is TRBD1 (5 bases). Germline V lookup: CDR1 MDHEN, CDR2 SYDVKM. V gave up 4 bases and J gave up 6 bases, with 15 bases separating them. CDR3 length equals 15 residues. The CDR3 loop reads CASSSWGGDYEKLFF. CDR3 bases: TGTGCCAGCAGTTCCTGGGGCGGCGACTATGAAAAACTGTTTTTT.

CDR3 region: CASSQEFEGLLGNEQFF. For the CDR3, the DNA is TGCGCCAGCAGCCAAGAATTTGAGGGACTCCTCGGCAATGAGCAGTTCTTC. The chain recombines TRBV4-3 with TRBJ2-1; possible D gene TRBD2, 6 bases. The CDR3 is 17 amino acids. V shed 0 bases and J shed 6 bases, with 18 bases lying between them. The V gene's germline CDR1 is LGHNA and CDR2 YSLEER.

This chain uses TRBV19 with TRBJ1-1, with TRBD1 matching 7 bases. This CDR3 has 13 amino acids. The trim removed 3 bases at V and 7 bases at J, leaving 5 bases unmatched. The germline CDR1 and CDR2 sequences are LNHDA and SQIVND (reference sequence). The chain's CDR3 is CASSIAQGSEAFF. CDR3 nucleotides: TGTGCCAGTAGTATCGCACAGGGGAGTGAAGCTTTCTTT.

This sequence joins TRBV29-1 and TRBJ2-1, with D perhaps matching TRBD2 (5 bases). Germline V gene sequence: CDR1 SQVTM, CDR2 ANQGSEA. Trimming cost V 3 bases and J 0 bases, with 15 bases left between them. The CDR3 has 16 amino acids. The CDR3 sequence is CSVEETGFSSYNEQFF. CDR3 in DNA: TGCAGCGTTGAGGAGACGGGATTTTCCTCCTACAATGAGCAGTTCTTC.

The J gene is TRBJ2-2, the V gene TRBV19; D ambiguous. The ends were cut back, 7 bases at V and 2 bases at J, with 14 bases in the middle. The V gene's germline CDR1 is LNHDA and CDR2 SQIVND (reference sequence). The CDR3 is 15 amino acids. CDR3 in amino acids: CASTPPERNTGELFF. DNA of the CDR3: TGTGCCAGTACTCCCCCCGAGAGAAACACCGGGGAGCTGTTTTTT.

V gene TRBV4-2 combines with J gene TRBJ2-5; 12 bases match TRBD2. The ends lost 0 bases at V and 4 bases at J; junction bases unmatched: 12. This CDR3 is built from 19 residues. CDR1 and CDR2 from the germline V gene are LGHNA and YNFKEQ. The DNA for the CDR3 is TGTGCCAGCAGCCAAGAGTTCCCTCTAGCGGGGGGGCCGGGAGAGACCCAGTACTTC. This sequence encodes CASSQEFPLAGGPGETQYF.

This chain links TRBV5-1 with TRBJ1-2; 7 nucleotides agree with TRBD1. Trimming took 2 bases from V and 4 from J; bases not matched to a gene: 5. Germline values: CDR1 SGHRS, CDR2 YFSETQ. This CDR3 contains 14 residues. CDR3 sequence (DNA): TGCGCCAGCAGCTTAACGACAGGGTCCTATGGCTACACCTTC. This sequence encodes CASSLTTGSYGYTF.

This clone was detected only once. This sequence joins TRBV7-9 and TRBJ2-5, with 8 bases fitting TRBD1. Germline CDR1 is SEHNR and CDR2 is FQNEAQ (reference sequence). Unmatched junction bases numbered 22, after V lost 8 bases and J lost 5 bases. This CDR3 region has 18 residues. The chain's CDR3 is CASPPDRPGTGVGETQYF. Here the CDR3 DNA reads TGTGCCAGCCCGCCTGATCGACCGGGGACAGGTGTCGGTGAGACCCAGTACTTC.

The chain links TRBV7-9 to TRBJ2-5; possible D gene TRBD1, 6 bases. V lost 5 bases and J lost 4, with 17 bases in between. Germline V CDR1 and CDR2: SEHNR, FQNEAQ (reference sequence). The CDR3 length is 15 residues. The CDR3 sequence: CASSPKQGVGETQYF. The CDR3 bases are TGTGCCAGCAGCCCAAAACAGGGTGTGGGAGAGACCCAGTACTTC.

The rearrangement joins TRBV7-2 to TRBJ2-1, with TRBD2 matching 9 bases. The CDR3 runs 17 residues. Germline CDR1 reads SGHTA; CDR2 reads FQGNSA. The ends lost 3 bases at V and 3 bases at J; junction bases unmatched: 9. The CDR3 protein is CASSFLLAGTFYNEQFF. In DNA, the CDR3 is TGTGCCAGCAGCTTCCTTCTAGCGGGGACTTTCTACAATGAGCAGTTCTTC.